The 30 T cell receptor beta chains listed next were all sequenced from one sample in a study of control samples from healthy donors and cancer patients. The protocol was immunoSEQ multiplex PCR, while the TCRdb copy is restricted to in-frame clones and leaves out a portion. The sample yields about 150,000 clones, more than 90% seen once. The sequencing input was blood. These receptors all stem from a man aged 25-40 years in good health.

The rearrangement joins TRBV11-2 to TRBJ1-6; D uncertain. The CDR3 has 15 amino acids. Looked up from germline, CDR1 is SGHAT and CDR2 is FQNNGV. The germline V and J ends were trimmed by 0 bases and 10 bases, with 13 bases remaining between them. CDR3 loop: CASSLDRWERSPLHF. CDR3 in DNA: TGTGCCAGCAGCTTAGATCGGTGGGAAAGGTCACCCCTCCACTTT.

Judged by abundance, this clone is medium-sized. The rearrangement joins TRBV28 to TRBJ1-1; the D gene is possibly TRBD1 (5 bases). The CDR3 is made up of 13 amino acids. CDR1 and CDR2 (germline): MDHEN, SYDVKM. The ends were cut back, 6 bases at V and 3 bases at J, with 11 bases in the middle. As DNA, the CDR3 is TGTGCCAGCAGGCCAGGGAAGGACACTGAAGCTTTCTTT. Its protein is CASRPGKDTEAFF.

The chain carries TRBV7-9 and TRBJ2-3, with unresolved D. The CDR3 runs to 11 residues. Germline CDR1 SEHNR, CDR2 FQNEAQ (reference sequence). The V end was cut by 4 bases, the J end by 11 bases, with 10 bases between. CDR3 nucleotides: TGTGCCAGCAGCTCTCTACGAGAGCAGTATTTT. It translates to CASSSLREQYF. Full variable domain (rest looked up from reference TRBV7-9 and TRBJ2-3): DTGVSQNPRHKITKRGQNVTFRCDPISEHNRLYWYRQTLGQGPEFLTYFQNEAQLEKSRLLSDRFSAERPKGSFSTLEIQRTEQGDSAMYLCASSSLREQYFGPGTRLTVL.

V is TRBV19 and J is TRBJ1-5, with D possibly TRBD1 on 5 matching bases. This CDR3 spans 13 amino acids. Trimming took 5 bases from V and 3 from J, leaving 8 bases between them. CDR1 is LNHDA and CDR2 is SQIVND in the germline V gene (reference sequence). In DNA form, the CDR3 reads TGTGCCAGTAGTCCCGGGACCAATCAGCCCCAGCATTTT. It translates to CASSPGTNQPQHF.

This chain joins TRBV7-9 and TRBJ2-2; TRBD1 agrees at 8 bases. This CDR3 spans 18 amino acids. V trimming: 5 bases; J trimming: 4 bases; junction bases outside the gene matches: 15. The V gene's germline CDR1 is SEHNR and CDR2 FQNEAQ (reference sequence). This CDR3 is CASSPKTGALGGTGELFF. For the CDR3, the DNA is TGTGCCAGCAGCCCTAAGACAGGGGCCCTCGGGGGCACCGGGGAGCTGTTTTTT.

The rearrangement links TRBV30 to TRBJ1-1; 9 positions agree with TRBD1. V trimming: 2 bases; J trimming: 10 bases; junction bases outside the gene matches: 11. CDR1 and CDR2 (germline): GTSNPN, SVGIG (reference sequence). The CDR3 consists of 14 residues. CDR3 protein: CAWSTNRGLSRAFF. The CDR3 nucleotides read TGTGCCTGGAGTACGAACAGGGGGCTTTCTCGAGCTTTCTTT.

The V gene is TRBV20-1, the J gene TRBJ1-6, with a possible D match to TRBD1 (5 bases). V gave up 6 bases and J gave up 10 bases, with 10 bases separating them. This CDR3 spans 11 amino acids. From germline, CDR1 is DFQATT and CDR2 SNEGSKA (reference sequence). The DNA for the CDR3 is TGCAGTGCAACCAGGGACTCACCCCTCCACTTT. Translation gives CSATRDSPLHF.

V usage is TRBV2 and J usage is TRBJ2-7, with a tentative D call TRBD2 (5 bases). V was pared by 5 bases and J by 0 bases, with 14 bases between. The CDR3 runs 15 residues. Per the germline V gene, CDR1 is SNHLY and CDR2 is FYNNEI. CDR3 sequence (DNA): TGTGCCAGCAGTAACAGCGGCGCAAGCTCCTACGAGCAGTACTTC. Its protein product is CASSNSGASSYEQYF.

This chain links TRBV27 with TRBJ2-1; D possibly corresponds to TRBD1 (6 bases). Trimming removed 2 bases from V and 8 bases from J, with 7 bases in between. CDR3 length: 12 amino acids. The germline gives CDR1 MNHEY, CDR2 SMNVEV (reference sequence). CDR3 sequence (DNA): TGTGCCAGCAGTTTAGGGGGCGATGAGCAGTTCTTC. Protein product: CASSLGGDEQFF.

The chain carries TRBV5-1 and TRBJ2-1; D remains ambiguous. CDR3 length equals 11 residues. Germline values: CDR1 SGHRS, CDR2 YFSETQ. The V end lost 1 base, the J end lost 10 bases, and 6 bases lay between the germline ends. CDR3 sequence reads: CASSLLDEQFF. CDR3 nucleotide sequence: TGCGCCAGCAGCTTGTTAGACGAGCAGTTCTTC. The variable domain in full, completed from reference TRBV5-1 and TRBJ2-1, reads KAGVTQTPRYLIKTRGQQVTLSCSPISGHRSVSWYQQTPGQGLQFLFEYFSETQRNKGNFPGRFSGRQFSNSRSEMNVSTLELGDSALYLCASSLLDEQFFGPGTRLTVL.

This chain uses TRBV7-9 with TRBJ1-1; D is unclear. Germline CDR1 and CDR2: SEHNR and FQNEAQ (reference sequence). The length of the CDR3 is 13 residues. Trimming stripped 3 bases from V and 7 bases from J, with 12 bases between. This chain's CDR3 is CASSLYQVGEAFF. The CDR3 bases are TGTGCCAGCAGCTTGTATCAGGTTGGTGAAGCTTTCTTT.

The rearrangement links TRBV24-1 to TRBJ2-7; D is uncertain. The CDR3 length is 14 residues. Trimming took 0 bases from V and 2 from J, leaving 7 bases between them. Germline V lookup: CDR1 KGHDR, CDR2 SFDVKD. The CDR3 here is CATSDLVPPYEQYF. CDR3 DNA: TGTGCCACCAGTGATTTGGTCCCACCCTACGAGCAGTACTTC.

In the case of this clone: Other nucleotide sequences in the sample specify the same CDR3. The rearrangement links TRBV9 to TRBJ1-1; possibly TRBD1 for D (5 bases). Germline V gene lookup returns CDR1 SGDLS and CDR2 YYNGEE. The V end lost 2 bases, the J end lost 5 bases, and 10 bases lay between the germline ends. The CDR3 covers 13 residues. In DNA, the CDR3 is TGTGCCAGCAGCGTGGGGGATTTGACTGAAGCTTTCTTT. Its translation is CASSVGDLTEAFF.

This clone was recorded a few times. The chain couples TRBV7-2 to TRBJ1-5; D uncertain. Trimming left V 5 bases short and J 4 bases short, with 12 bases between. The CDR3 is made up of 14 amino acids. The germline V gene encodes CDR1 SGHTA and CDR2 FQGNSA. As DNA, the CDR3 is TGTGCCAGCAGCACGATTGGGGTGAATCAGCCCCAGCATTTT. Encoded protein: CASSTIGVNQPQHF.

The chain uses TRBV3-1 (or the pseudogene TRBV3-2) and TRBJ2-7, with TRBD2 matching 10 bases. Looked up from germline, CDR1 is LGHDT and CDR2 is YNNKEL (reference sequence). V shed 0 bases, J shed 6 bases, and the junction held 5 bases outside the gene matches. There are 15 residues in the CDR3. CDR3 region: CASSQDPSGGGEQYF. In DNA, the CDR3 is TGTGCCAGCAGCCAAGATCCTAGCGGGGGAGGCGAGCAGTACTTC.

V usage is TRBV11-2 and J usage is TRBJ2-1, with D possibly being TRBD1 or TRBD2 (5 bases each). Per germline, CDR1 SGHAT and CDR2 FQNNGV. Trimming stripped 2 bases from V and 3 bases from J, with 20 bases between. CDR3 length equals 18 residues. The CDR3 protein is CASSLNRGEGSLYNEQFF. CDR3 nucleotides: TGTGCCAGCAGCTTAAATCGTGGTGAGGGGTCGCTCTACAATGAGCAGTTCTTC. The whole variable domain, filled in from reference TRBV11-2 and TRBJ2-1, reads EAGVAQSPRYKIIEKRQSVAFWCNPISGHATLYWYQQILGQGPKLLIQFQNNGVVDDSQLPKDRFSAERLKGVDSTLKIQPAKLEDSAVYLCASSLNRGEGSLYNEQFFGPGTRLTVL.

The chain uses TRBV9 and TRBJ1-1; TRBD1 matches 7 bases. Germline V gives CDR1 SGDLS, CDR2 YYNGEE. There are 14 residues in the CDR3. Trimming took 3 bases from V and 3 from J; bases not matched to a gene: 5. The CDR3 bases are TGTGCCAGCAGCGGGCGACAGGGATACACTGAAGCTTTCTTT. It specifies CASSGRQGYTEAFF.

This clone was detected only once. No conserved phenylalanine or tryptophan ends this CDR3, so it is likely a read error. The limits of the CDR3 on the DNA are not certain, so only TCRdb's listed CDR3 is given. The CDR3 protein is CASSPRQGDFPL. The genes are TRBV23-1 and TRBJ2-7; no check of the table's D call, TRBD1, against the DNA was made. TRBV23-1 is assigned to the ORF class and has an uncertain function. The CDR3 spans 12 residues, counting both ends.

To note about this clone: Other DNA sequences in the same sample also yield this CDR3. The chain has TRBV6-4 and TRBJ2-1, with 8 bases identical to TRBD2. The CDR3 covers 16 residues. V trimming: 3 bases; J trimming: 0 bases; junction bases outside the gene matches: 4. The germline V gene encodes CDR1 MRHNA and CDR2 SNTAGT. CDR3 DNA: TGTGCCAGCAGTGATGCGGGGGGTAGCTCCTACAATGAGCAGTTCTTC. Translating it yields CASSDAGGSSYNEQFF.

The rearrangement joins TRBV18 to TRBJ2-3; 7 bases are shared with TRBD1. The CDR3 extends over 16 amino acids. V shed 3 bases and J 0 bases; nucleotides not matched to a gene: 6. CDR1 is KGHSH and CDR2 is LQKENI in the germline V gene. DNA of the CDR3: TGTGCCAGCTCACCGCCAGGACAGGTCAGCACAGATACGCAGTATTTT. It translates to CASSPPGQVSTDTQYF. Full variable domain (outside the CDR3, taken from reference TRBV18 and TRBJ2-3): NAGVMQNPRHLVRRRGQEARLRCSPMKGHSHVYWYRQLPEEGLKFMVYLQKENIIDESGMPKERFSAEFPKEGPSILRIQQVVRGDSAAYFCASSPPGQVSTDTQYFGPGTRLTVL.

J is TRBJ2-2 and V is TRBV14; no definite D call. V gave up 0 bases and J gave up 7 bases, with 6 bases separating them. The CDR3 extends over 13 amino acids. Per germline, CDR1 SGHDN and CDR2 FVKESK. The CDR3 is CASSQDLGGELFF. DNA of the CDR3: TGTGCCAGCAGCCAAGATCTGGGCGGGGAGCTGTTTTTT.

This clone occurred once. This sequence joins TRBV9 and TRBJ2-1; 9 bases match TRBD1. The V gene end was trimmed by 0 bases and the J gene end by 2 bases; junction bases not matched to a gene: 12. Germline CDR1 reads SGDLS; CDR2 reads YYNGEE. This CDR3 has 19 residues. The CDR3 sequence is CASSVALFTGGKTYNEQFF. The DNA for the CDR3 is TGTGCCAGCAGCGTAGCCCTCTTCACAGGGGGCAAAACCTACAATGAGCAGTTCTTC.

CDR3 DNA: TGTGCCAGCAGTTACGGGGGGCTCGGAAACACCATATATTTT. Amino acid sequence: CASSYGGLGNTIYF. The chain uses TRBV6-5 and TRBJ1-3; D may be TRBD1 (6 bases). Trimming stripped 2 bases from V and 4 bases from J, with 9 bases between. Germline values: CDR1 MNHEY, CDR2 SVGAGI. The CDR3 sequence is 14 residues long.

The chain is built from TRBV5-1 and TRBJ1-1; no definite D call. Germline CDR1 reads SGHRS; CDR2 reads YFSETQ. Trimming took 5 bases from V and 3 from J, leaving 20 bases between them. The CDR3 consists of 16 residues. The CDR3 coding sequence is TGCGCCAGCAGTTTAGGGTTTCGCATGATCGACACTGAAGCTTTCTTT. Amino acids: CASSLGFRMIDTEAFF.

The CDR3 sequence is CASSLDVGVAGNTIYF. In DNA, the CDR3 is TGTGCCAGCAGCTTGGATGTGGGGGTAGCTGGAAACACCATATATTTT. The rearrangement joins TRBV5-4 to TRBJ1-3, with a weak D call TRBD1 (5 bases). The CDR3 consists of 16 residues. Germline CDR1 is SGHNT and CDR2 is YYREEE (reference sequence). Trimming took off 0 bases at V and 2 bases at J, with 12 bases between the two ends.

This clone was seen once. The chain links TRBV6-6 to TRBJ1-5; a possible D gene is TRBD1 (5 bases). Deletions cut 2 bases from V and 2 bases from J, with 7 bases between. CDR3 size: 14 residues. Germline lookup yields CDR1 MNHNY and CDR2 SVGAGI (reference sequence). The CDR3 protein is CASSYLGGNQPQHF. The CDR3 DNA sequence: TGTGCCAGCAGTTACCTGGGGGGCAATCAGCCCCAGCATTTT.

The V and J genes are TRBV7-9 and TRBJ1-1, with a tentative D call TRBD1 (5 bases). Germline-derived CDR1 and CDR2 are SEHNR and FQNEAQ (reference sequence). Trimming pared 6 bases from V and 5 bases from J, leaving 19 bases between. The CDR3 consists of 15 residues. CDR3 protein: CASRTGLRVGTEAFF. The CDR3 region has the DNA TGTGCCAGCAGAACAGGTCTCAGGGTTGGAACTGAAGCTTTCTTT.

The genes are TRBV29-1 and TRBJ1-1, with TRBD1 identical over 7 bases. Looked up from germline, CDR1 is SQVTM and CDR2 is ANQGSEA. CDR3 size: 13 residues. Trimming took 6 bases from V and 3 from J; bases not matched to a gene: 7. Written as DNA, the CDR3 is TGCAGCGTACTTACAGGGGAGGACACTGAAGCTTTCTTT. It yields the protein CSVLTGEDTEAFF.

This chain connects TRBV5-1 to TRBJ2-3; D possibly corresponds to TRBD1 (5 bases). CDR3 size: 13 residues. V was cut by 5 bases and J by 7 bases, with 14 bases left in between. Germline lookup yields CDR1 SGHRS and CDR2 YFSETQ. This CDR3 reads CASSKGQFNTQYF. In nucleotides, the CDR3 is TGCGCCAGCAGTAAGGGGCAATTCAATACGCAGTATTTT.

The chain is built from TRBV6-1 and TRBJ2-7, with D perhaps matching TRBD2 (5 bases). CDR3 size: 14 residues. Germline V gives CDR1 MNHNS, CDR2 SASEGT. V gave up 0 bases and J gave up 2 bases, with 8 bases separating them. DNA for the CDR3: TGTGCCAGCAGTGAAGCCATCGGGACCTACGAGCAGTACTTC. Its translation is CASSEAIGTYEQYF.